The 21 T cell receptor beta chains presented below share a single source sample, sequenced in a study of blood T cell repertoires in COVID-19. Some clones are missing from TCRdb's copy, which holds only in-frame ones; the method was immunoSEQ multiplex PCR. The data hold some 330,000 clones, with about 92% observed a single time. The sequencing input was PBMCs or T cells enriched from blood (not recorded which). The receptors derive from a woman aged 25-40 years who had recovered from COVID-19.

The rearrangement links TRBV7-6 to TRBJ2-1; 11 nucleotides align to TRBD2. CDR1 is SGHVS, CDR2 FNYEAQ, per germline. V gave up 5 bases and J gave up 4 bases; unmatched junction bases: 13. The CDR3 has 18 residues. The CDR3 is CASSPDRSSGGLYNEQFF. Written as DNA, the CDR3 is TGTGCCAGCAGCCCAGATCGGTCTAGCGGGGGGTTATACAATGAGCAGTTCTTC.

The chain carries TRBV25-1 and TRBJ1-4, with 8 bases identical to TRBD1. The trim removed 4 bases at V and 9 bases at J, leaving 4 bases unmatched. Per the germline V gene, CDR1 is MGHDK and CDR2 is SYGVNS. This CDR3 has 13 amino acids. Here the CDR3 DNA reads TGTGCCAGCAGTGCCGGACAGGGCCAAAAACTGTTTTTT. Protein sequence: CASSAGQGQKLFF.

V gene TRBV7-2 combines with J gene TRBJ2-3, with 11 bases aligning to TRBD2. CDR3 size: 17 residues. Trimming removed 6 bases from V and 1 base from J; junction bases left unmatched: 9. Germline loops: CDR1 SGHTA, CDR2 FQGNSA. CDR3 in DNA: TGTGCCAGCAGTCGGCCGGGACTAGCGGTTGGCACAGATACGCAGTATTTT. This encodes CASSRPGLAVGTDTQYF.

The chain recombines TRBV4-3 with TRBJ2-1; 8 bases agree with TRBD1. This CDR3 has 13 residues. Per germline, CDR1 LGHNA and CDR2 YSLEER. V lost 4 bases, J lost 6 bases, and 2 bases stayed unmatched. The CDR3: CASSRDRFNEQFF. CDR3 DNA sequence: TGCGCCAGCAGCCGGGACAGGTTCAATGAGCAGTTCTTC.

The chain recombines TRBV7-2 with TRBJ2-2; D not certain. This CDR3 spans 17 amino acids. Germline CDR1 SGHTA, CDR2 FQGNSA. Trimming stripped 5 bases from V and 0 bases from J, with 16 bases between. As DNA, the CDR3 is TGTGCCAGCAGCGCCCAGCGCCACCTCGCGAACACCGGGGAGCTGTTTTTT. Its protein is CASSAQRHLANTGELFF.

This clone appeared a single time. CDR3 bases: TGTGCCATCAGTGCCCTTGGCTCTAACTATGGCTACACCTTC. It encodes CAISALGSNYGYTF. The chain employs TRBV10-3 and TRBJ1-2; no clear D gene. Germline CDR1 and CDR2: ENHRY and SYGVKD. V was shortened by 4 bases and J by 0 bases, with 9 bases between the two germline ends. The CDR3 loop spans 14 amino acids.

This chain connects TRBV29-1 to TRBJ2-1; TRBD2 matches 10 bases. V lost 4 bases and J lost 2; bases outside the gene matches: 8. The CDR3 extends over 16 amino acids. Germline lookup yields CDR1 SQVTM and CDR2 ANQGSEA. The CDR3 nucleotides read TGCAGCGTTGCAGGGCTAGCGGGAGTCACCTACAATGAGCAGTTCTTC. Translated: CSVAGLAGVTYNEQFF.

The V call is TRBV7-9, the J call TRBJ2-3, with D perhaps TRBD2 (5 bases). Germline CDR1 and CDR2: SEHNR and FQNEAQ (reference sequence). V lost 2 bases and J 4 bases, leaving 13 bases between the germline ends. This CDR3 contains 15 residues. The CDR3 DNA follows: TGTGCCAGCAGCTTAAGTTGGGAGTTGGCAGATACGCAGTATTTT. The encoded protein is CASSLSWELADTQYF.

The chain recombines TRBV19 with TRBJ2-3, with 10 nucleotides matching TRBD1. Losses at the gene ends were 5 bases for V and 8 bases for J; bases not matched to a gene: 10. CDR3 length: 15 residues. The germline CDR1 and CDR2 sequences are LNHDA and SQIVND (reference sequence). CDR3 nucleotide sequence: TGTGCCAGTAGTCTCTCCGGGACAGGGGAAGGTACGCAGTATTTT. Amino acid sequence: CASSLSGTGEGTQYF.

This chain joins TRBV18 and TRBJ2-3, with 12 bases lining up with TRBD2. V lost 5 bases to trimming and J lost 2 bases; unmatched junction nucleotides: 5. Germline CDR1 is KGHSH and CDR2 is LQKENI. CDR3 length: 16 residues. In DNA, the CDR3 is TGTGCCAGCTCAACCAGACTAGCGGGAGCCACAGATACGCAGTATTTT. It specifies CASSTRLAGATDTQYF.

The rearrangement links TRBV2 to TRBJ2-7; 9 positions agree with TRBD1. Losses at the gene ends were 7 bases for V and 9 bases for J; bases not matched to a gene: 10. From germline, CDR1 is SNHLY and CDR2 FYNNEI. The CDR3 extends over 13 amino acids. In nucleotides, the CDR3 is TGTGCCAGCAACCGGGACAGGGTCCCTCGGCAGTACTTC. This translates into CASNRDRVPRQYF.

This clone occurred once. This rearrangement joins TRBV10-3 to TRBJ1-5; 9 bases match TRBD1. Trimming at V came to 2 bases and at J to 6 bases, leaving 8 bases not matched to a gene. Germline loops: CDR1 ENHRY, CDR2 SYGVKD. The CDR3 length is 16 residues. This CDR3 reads CAISERDRVLGQPQHF. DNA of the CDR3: TGTGCCATCAGTGAGAGGGACAGGGTGTTAGGTCAGCCCCAGCATTTT.

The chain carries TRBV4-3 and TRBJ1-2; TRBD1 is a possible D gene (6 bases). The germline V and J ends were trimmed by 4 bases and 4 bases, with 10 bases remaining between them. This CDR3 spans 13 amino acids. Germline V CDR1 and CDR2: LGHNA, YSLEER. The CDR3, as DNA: TGCGCCAGCAGCCCAGACAGGATCTATGGCTACACCTTC. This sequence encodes CASSPDRIYGYTF.

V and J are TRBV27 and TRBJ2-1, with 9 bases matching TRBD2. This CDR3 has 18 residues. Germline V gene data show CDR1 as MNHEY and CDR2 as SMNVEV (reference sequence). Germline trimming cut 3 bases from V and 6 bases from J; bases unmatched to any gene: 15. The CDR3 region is CASSFPLGGPTSGNEQFF. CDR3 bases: TGTGCCAGCAGTTTTCCCCTGGGAGGTCCGACTAGCGGCAATGAGCAGTTCTTC.

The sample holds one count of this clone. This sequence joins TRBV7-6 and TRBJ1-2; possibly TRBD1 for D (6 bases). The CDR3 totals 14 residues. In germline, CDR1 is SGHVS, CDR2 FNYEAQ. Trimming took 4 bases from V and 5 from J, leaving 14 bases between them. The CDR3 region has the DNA TGTGCCAGCAGCTCCGGGACACACCTTTATGGCTACACCTTC. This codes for CASSSGTHLYGYTF.

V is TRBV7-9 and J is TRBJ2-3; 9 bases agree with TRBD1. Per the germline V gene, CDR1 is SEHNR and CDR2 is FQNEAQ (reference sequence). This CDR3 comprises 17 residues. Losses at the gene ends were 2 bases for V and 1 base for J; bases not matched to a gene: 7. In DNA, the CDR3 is TGTGCCAGCAGCTTAAGTACAGGGGGCGAAGGCACAGATACGCAGTATTTT. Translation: CASSLSTGGEGTDTQYF.

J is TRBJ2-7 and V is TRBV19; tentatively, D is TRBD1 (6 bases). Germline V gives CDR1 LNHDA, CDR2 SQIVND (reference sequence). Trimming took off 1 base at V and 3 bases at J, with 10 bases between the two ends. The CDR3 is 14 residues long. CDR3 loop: CASSIAMDSYEQYF. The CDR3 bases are TGTGCCAGTAGTATAGCCATGGACAGCTACGAGCAGTACTTC.

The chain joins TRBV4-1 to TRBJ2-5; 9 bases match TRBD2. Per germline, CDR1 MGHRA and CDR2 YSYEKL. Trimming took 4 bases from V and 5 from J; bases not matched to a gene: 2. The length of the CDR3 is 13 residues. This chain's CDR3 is CASSLAGVETQYF. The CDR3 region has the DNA TGCGCCAGCAGCCTAGCGGGAGTGGAGACCCAGTACTTC.

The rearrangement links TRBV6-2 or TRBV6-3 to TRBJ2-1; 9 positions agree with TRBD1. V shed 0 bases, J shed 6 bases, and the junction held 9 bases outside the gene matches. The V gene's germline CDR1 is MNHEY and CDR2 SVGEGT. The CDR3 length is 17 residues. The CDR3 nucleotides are TGTGCCAGCAGTTACTCGAAGGGACAGGGATTGGTCAATGAGCAGTTCTTC. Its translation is CASSYSKGQGLVNEQFF.

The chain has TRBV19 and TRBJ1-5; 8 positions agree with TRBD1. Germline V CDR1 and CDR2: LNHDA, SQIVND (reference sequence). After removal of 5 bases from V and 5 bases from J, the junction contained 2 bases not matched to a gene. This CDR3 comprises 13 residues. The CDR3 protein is CASSRDRHQPQHF. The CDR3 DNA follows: TGTGCCAGTAGTCGGGACAGGCATCAGCCCCAGCATTTT.

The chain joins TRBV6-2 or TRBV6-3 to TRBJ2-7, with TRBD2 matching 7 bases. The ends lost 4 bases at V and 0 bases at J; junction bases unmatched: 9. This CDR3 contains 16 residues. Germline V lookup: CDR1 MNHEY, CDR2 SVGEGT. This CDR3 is CASSSKSSGPSYEQYF. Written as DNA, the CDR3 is TGTGCCAGCAGTTCCAAGTCTAGCGGACCCTCCTACGAGCAGTACTTC.